The T cell receptor (beta chain) described here comes from a study of PD-1 blockade in classical Hodgkin lymphoma. Data came from immunoSEQ multiplex PCR; TCRdb stores just in-frame clones and leaves some out. The sample consists of approximately 27,000 clones, 70% of them appearing once. Study conclusions and caveats: A significant rise in TCR diversity by C4D1 was seen for CD4+ but not CD8+ cells. Repertoires differed for reasons still undefined, possibly disease activity or prior therapy. After ASCT, patients who started nivolumab under 1 year later were excluded.

Relapse was seen in all patients after autologous stem cell transplantation, and brentuximab vedotin exposure was variable. Patients reached a best response of complete response, partial response or progressive disease. This clone was detected only a few times. The antigen is not known. From germline, CDR1 is SEHNR and CDR2 FQNEAQ (reference sequence). This CDR3 is 13 amino acids long. V was pared by 2 bases and J by 5 bases, with 7 bases between. The specimen was peripheral blood mononuclear cells (PBMCs), collected before the second cycle of nivolumab. The source is a human donor with classical Hodgkin lymphoma. The chain has TRBV7-9 and TRBJ1-5; no clear D. For the CDR3, the DNA is TGTGCCAGCAGCTTAAGCTCACATCAGCCCCAGCATTTT. Its protein is CASSLSSHQPQHF.